This section outlines one TCR beta chain sequence together with its context. Antigen specificity is unknown. Produced via immunoSEQ multiplex PCR; TCRdb's table is partial and in-frame only. Among roughly 350,000 clones listed, about 88% were seen once. These data are taken from a study of Ad26.COV2.S vaccination and SARS-CoV-2 variants. Across the study: Enrolled in COV1001, the donor was in the Ad26.COV2.S trial arm, which received the vaccine.

Treatment here: about 20 received Ad26.COV2.S at low or high dose, single or two shots; about 5 received placebo; per-sample allocation not given. Sampling took place 63 days after the first vaccine or placebo injection. With V trimmed by 3 bases and J by 2 bases, 7 bases remained unmatched. The CDR3 runs 16 residues. CDR1 is SGHRS and CDR2 is YFSETQ in the germline V gene. General study points: People who got the vaccine had more spike-specific TCR breadth than people who got placebo. Estimates derived from TCR breadth and depth analyses may have underestimated total T cell responses.

Sequencing was performed on peripheral blood, taken in a trial of Ad26.COV2.S vaccine versus placebo. This chain links TRBV5-1 with TRBJ2-5; 10 positions agree with TRBD2. The sequence was collected from a person between 18 and 65 years old who received the Ad26.COV2.S COVID-19 vaccine or a placebo. The CDR3 DNA follows: TGCGCCAGCAGCTCCGCGTCAGCGGGGGGGCAAGAGACCCAGTACTTC. Translating it yields CASSSASAGGQETQYF.